A single TCR beta chain is shown here with its context. The table lists this clone with a count of one. Its antigen is still unknown. Nothing much larger sits one base from this clone, and base qualities are not available. This sample was included in a study of technical replicates of blood from several donors (dated by TCRdb to 2017 to 2019). Library creation used the immunoSEQ multiplex PCR assay. Here the immuneACCESS table is served through TCRdb, limited to in-frame sequences with V and J called. Missing clones are a known gap in these copies; in checked studies unresolved V genes cover under half, and the rest lacks a known reason. The sample records roughly 64,000 clones, less than 90% of which are singletons. The ten biggest clones cover over 4.5% of the sample. The sequence came from a human donor in good health. Some clones in this sample may be carry-over from other donors' samples. Sequenced: PBMCs.

This receptor carries the CDR3 CASSLTLDYQETQYF. The DNA is as follows: TGTGCCAGCAGCCTCACCCTGGACTACCAAGAGACCCAGTACTTC. The V and J genes are TRBV7-6 and TRBJ2-5; the D segment could be TRBD2, given 5 matching bases. As encoded in the germline V gene, CDR1 is SGHVS while CDR2 is FNYEAQ. The junction shows trimming of 5 bases on V and 0 bases on J, plus 13 bases between the germline ends. Measured from the cysteine to the phenylalanine, the CDR3 is 15 residues long. Just the 45-base CDR3 DNA is kept, in frame starting at base 1.